The 7 T cell receptor beta chains below come from one sample, sequenced in a study of T cell changes during pregnancy in multiple sclerosis. The assay was immunoSEQ multiplex PCR, and TCRdb's table has in-frame clones only and misses some. The sample includes 35,000 to 45,000 clones, approximately 91% of them seen just once. This sample comprised CD4+ T cells from peripheral blood mononuclear cells, obtained after pregnancy. Receptors originate from a female donor in good health, enrolled as a control in a pregnancy study.

V and J are TRBV27 and TRBJ2-6, with TRBD1 matching over 9 bases. Germline values: CDR1 MNHEY, CDR2 SMNVEV (reference sequence). V lost 4 bases, J lost 3 bases, and 4 bases stayed unmatched. The CDR3 runs 16 residues. Written as DNA, the CDR3 is TGTGCCAGCAGTTCCCGGACAGGGGTTGGGGCCAACGTCCTGACTTTC. Its protein is CASSSRTGVGANVLTF.

V and J are TRBV28 and TRBJ2-1; TRBD1 matches at 9 bases. CDR3 length equals 15 residues. The germline gives CDR1 MDHEN, CDR2 SYDVKM. After removal of 6 bases from V and 7 bases from J, the junction contained 10 bases not matched to a gene. CDR3 in DNA: TGTGCCAGCAGCCCGGGACAGGGTTGGAAGAATGAGCAGTTCTTC. Translated: CASSPGQGWKNEQFF.

This clone was detected only once. The CDR3, as DNA: TGCGCCAGCAGCTTGACTAGCGGGGGGGTTACCTACGAGCAGTACTTC. Protein: CASSLTSGGVTYEQYF. This sequence joins TRBV5-1 and TRBJ2-7; TRBD2 matches 13 bases. Germline trimming cut 1 base from V and 2 bases from J; bases unmatched to any gene: 3. Per germline, CDR1 SGHRS and CDR2 YFSETQ. The CDR3 sequence is 16 residues long.

The chain joins TRBV19 to TRBJ1-3, with no clear D. Trimming stripped 6 bases from V and 0 bases from J, with 12 bases between. Germline V lookup: CDR1 LNHDA, CDR2 SQIVND (reference sequence). The CDR3 spans 15 residues. The CDR3 sequence is CASSPGYDSGNTIYF. The CDR3 DNA follows: TGTGCCAGTAGCCCGGGTTACGACTCTGGAAACACCATATATTTT. The full variable domain, rest sourced from reference TRBV19 and TRBJ1-3, is DGGITQSPKYLFRKEGQNVTLSCEQNLNHDAMYWYRQDPGQGLRLIYYSQIVNDFQKGDIAEGYSVSREKKESFPLTVTSAQKNPTAFYLCASSPGYDSGNTIYFGEGSWLTVV.

The chain has TRBV28 and TRBJ1-3, with 7 nucleotides matching TRBD1. The germline gives CDR1 MDHEN, CDR2 SYDVKM. This CDR3 has 13 residues. Trimming took 6 bases from V and 4 from J; bases not matched to a gene: 3. The CDR3 bases are TGTGCCAGCAGGACAGGGTCGGGAAACACCATATATTTT. Amino acid sequence: CASRTGSGNTIYF.

The gene calls are TRBV6-6 and TRBJ2-5; weak D call: TRBD1 (6 bases). Germline CDR1 and CDR2: MNHNY and SVGAGI (reference sequence). The length of the CDR3 is 14 residues. V lost 5 bases and J 0 bases, leaving 10 bases between the germline ends. The CDR3 DNA sequence: TGTGCCAGCAGTAGGGACACCAACCAAGAGACCCAGTACTTC. This encodes CASSRDTNQETQYF.

This chain connects TRBV28 to TRBJ2-7; 12 positions match TRBD1. The V gene end was trimmed by 1 base and the J gene end by 6 bases; junction bases not matched to a gene: 4. This CDR3 has 15 residues. In germline, CDR1 is MDHEN, CDR2 SYDVKM. The DNA of the CDR3 is TGTGCCAGCAGTTTATCGGGGACAGGGGGCGGCGAGCAGTACTTC. It encodes CASSLSGTGGGEQYF.